This is a list of T cell receptor beta chains from one sample in a study of cytomegalovirus exposure and HLA in healthy donors. Assay used: immunoSEQ multiplex PCR; TCRdb lists only in-frame clones, some missing. The sample carries roughly 170,000 clones, about four fifths recorded once. The sample consisted of PBMCs. Receptors originate from a woman aged 18-29 years in good health and CMV-seropositive. CDR3s leave out the opening cysteine and the closing phenylalanine or tryptophan. Not every row has a clone size; where given, it reads once, few, many or a size class.

size	V	length	J	CDR3
.	TRBV2	12	TRBJ2-1	ASSEARIRRIQF
.	TRBV18	11	TRBJ2-3	ASSPIRGDTQY
.	TRBV19	13	TRBJ1-5	AARREGTNNQPQH
few	TRBV10-3	13	TRBJ2-5	AISGGESPQETQY
.	TRBV6-5	9	TRBJ1-1	ASEGNTEAF
.	TRBV5-6	15	TRBJ2-5	ASSRTLSGGAVETQY
few	TRBV6-1	11	TRBJ2-7	ASSEGQNYEQY
once	TRBV5-1	16	TRBJ2-2	ASRLPDPGQGNTGELF
.	TRBV9	11	TRBJ1-6	ASSLREGSPLH
few	TRBV29-1	10	TRBJ1-2	SVEDRIYGYT
few	TRBV27	11	TRBJ1-2	ASSPRDPLGYT
.	TRBV11-2	14	TRBJ1-2	ASSSVGGRRTYGYT
.	TRBV7-2	13	TRBJ1-6	ASSLGTGGFRTLH
once	TRBV6-6	11	TRBJ1-2	ASSPPGNYGYT
.	TRBV27	11	TRBJ2-3	ATLLGDTDTQY
.	TRBV29-1	13	TRBJ2-2	SVGTGATNTGELF
many	TRBV7-3	14	TRBJ2-1	ASSQTLAGGPNEQF
few	TRBV2	16	TRBJ2-6	ASGGAGTGGVGANVLT
once	TRBV5-1	15	TRBJ2-1	ASSLGQRGEAMNEQF
few	TRBV11-3	12	TRBJ2-2	ASTSGTGTGELF
.	TRBV5-1	15	TRBJ1-1	ASSLKGRDYVGTEAF
once	TRBV9	14	TRBJ2-3	ASSPASGGAADTQY
.	TRBV2	10	TRBJ1-1	ASSAFDTEAF
.	TRBV5-4	12	TRBJ2-5	ASSLVQGGETQY
once	TRBV7-8	12	TRBJ2-7	ASSLQQGLREQY
.	TRBV9	13	TRBJ1-4	ASSVEGQKNEKLF
.	TRBV20-1	8	TRBJ2-5	SAQRETQY
.	TRBV2	14	TRBJ2-2	ASSATSGGATGELF
.	TRBV27	13	TRBJ2-7	ASSSGGIAGYEQY
.	TRBV9	17	TRBJ2-1	ASSVGTSGGTASVDEQF
.	TRBV6-1	13	TRBJ1-1	ASSEWSGEGTEAF
.	TRBV6-1	14	TRBJ2-3	ASSDPPTPRTDTQY
few	TRBV2	12	TRBJ1-2	ASSEVGTNYGYT
.	TRBV27	13	TRBJ1-3	ASSLSRDSGNTIY
.	TRBV2	12	TRBJ1-2	ASSGMGADYGYT
.	TRBV10-3	11	TRBJ2-7	AISEGTGIEQY
.	TRBV7-9	12	TRBJ2-2	ASSNIDRTGELF
.	TRBV5-1	11	TRBJ1-1	ASSLEGTGQAF
few	TRBV2	12	TRBJ1-2	ASTLDSLRRGYT
.	TRBV13	10	TRBJ2-7	ASSFSGDEQY
.	TRBV15	10	TRBJ2-1	ATSRIDNEQF
.	TRBV5-5	13	TRBJ1-2	ASRLGQTLRYGYT
.	TRBV6-1	10	TRBJ1-2	ASSETAYGYT